Each of the 31 T cell receptor beta chains below was sequenced from the same sample in a study of shared clonotypes between healthy human individuals. Assay used: immunoSEQ multiplex PCR; TCRdb lists only in-frame clones, some missing. The data show under 150,000 clones, about 67% seen once. Sequences were obtained from memory CD8+ T cells sorted from blood. Subset specified: CD45RO+ cells pooled with CCR7-negative TemRA cells. All receptors come from a woman under 40 in good health.

V is TRBV11-2 and J is TRBJ2-7, with 10 bases aligning to TRBD1. Germline CDR1 reads SGHAT; CDR2 reads FQNNGV. The V and J ends lost 6 bases and 5 bases, in that order; junction bases with no gene match: 10. The CDR3 sequence is 15 residues long. CDR3 protein: CASRPGTGVFHEQYF. In nucleotides, the CDR3 is TGTGCCAGCAGACCCGGGACAGGGGTTTTCCACGAGCAGTACTTC. The full variable domain, with the rest looked up from reference TRBV11-2 and TRBJ2-7, is EAGVAQSPRYKIIEKRQSVAFWCNPISGHATLYWYQQILGQGPKLLIQFQNNGVVDDSQLPKDRFSAERLKGVDSTLKIQPAKLEDSAVYLCASRPGTGVFHEQYFGPGTRLTVT.

This clone was seen more than once but under ten times. V is TRBV4-1 and J is TRBJ2-1; 7 bases agree with TRBD2. This CDR3 spans 15 amino acids. Germline assignment: CDR1 MGHRA and CDR2 YSYEKL. The J segment lost 10 bases and the V segment lost 3 bases, leaving 12 bases of the junction unmatched. For the CDR3, the DNA is TGCGCCAGCAGCCAGATAACGGGACTAAAGAGGGAGCAGTTCTTC. Translated: CASSQITGLKREQFF.

V gene TRBV7-9 combines with J gene TRBJ2-7, with 10 bases identical to TRBD1. The CDR3 runs to 15 residues. CDR1 and CDR2 from the germline V gene are SEHNR and FQNEAQ (reference sequence). With 6 bases clipped from V and 3 bases from J, the junction kept 8 bases outside the gene matches. Here the CDR3 DNA reads TGTGCCAGCAGGGCTACCGGGACAGGGGACTACGAGCAGTACTTC. Translated, it gives CASRATGTGDYEQYF.

This chain uses TRBV10-2 with TRBJ2-7, with TRBD1 as a possible D gene (5 bases). Trimming stripped 5 bases from V and 2 bases from J, with 13 bases between. The CDR3 spans 14 residues. Germline V CDR1 and CDR2: WSHSY, SAAADI. The DNA of the CDR3 is TGCGCCAGCAGTCTCGAGGACAACCCCTACGAGCAGTACTTC. Amino acids: CASSLEDNPYEQYF.

The rearrangement links TRBV5-1 to TRBJ2-1, with D perhaps TRBD1 (8 bases). The V and J ends lost 4 bases and 8 bases respectively, with 19 bases between them. This CDR3 contains 15 residues. Germline V CDR1 and CDR2: SGHRS, YFSETQ. CDR3 sequence reads: CASSLGQGGIHEQFF. The CDR3 DNA follows: TGCGCCAGCAGCCTAGGACAGGGAGGGATCCATGAGCAGTTCTTC.

The chain is built from TRBV29-1 and TRBJ1-1; a weak D match, TRBD1 (5 bases). V was cut by 3 bases and J by 3 bases, with 17 bases left in between. CDR3 length: 15 residues. From germline, CDR1 is SQVTM and CDR2 ANQGSEA. The CDR3 region is CSVDPHEKGDTEAFF. The CDR3 DNA reads as TGCAGCGTTGATCCTCATGAGAAAGGGGACACTGAAGCTTTCTTT. Based on the CDR3 plus reference TRBV29-1 and TRBJ1-1, the full variable domain is SAVISQKPSRDICQRGTSLTIQCQVDSQVTMMFWYRQQPGQSLTLIATANQGSEATYESGFVIDKFPISRPNLTFSTLTVSNMSPEDSSIYLCSVDPHEKGDTEAFFGQGTRLTVV.

The V gene is TRBV27, the J gene TRBJ2-7; D perhaps matches TRBD2 (5 bases). The CDR3 totals 14 residues. V lost 5 bases to trimming and J lost 2 bases, with 13 bases between them. The germline CDR1 and CDR2 sequences are MNHEY and SMNVEV (reference sequence). The CDR3 loop reads CASSVSGGPYEQYF. The DNA of the CDR3 is TGTGCCAGCAGTGTAAGCGGCGGTCCCTACGAGCAGTACTTC.

The chain is built from TRBV6-1 and TRBJ1-5; D may be TRBD1 (5 bases). V was clipped by 2 bases and J by 3 bases, with 8 bases between them. This CDR3 comprises 14 residues. Germline CDR1 reads MNHNS; CDR2 reads SASEGT. The CDR3 DNA follows: TGTGCCAGCAGTGAATCAGGGAACAATCAGCCCCAGCATTTT. This encodes CASSESGNNQPQHF.

The chain employs TRBV4-1 and TRBJ1-1; a possible D gene is TRBD1 (5 bases). From germline, CDR1 is MGHRA and CDR2 YSYEKL. CDR3 size: 16 residues. Trimming left V 0 bases short and J 0 bases short, with 11 bases between. CDR3 in amino acids: CASSQDPGLLNTEAFF. The CDR3 DNA reads as TGCGCCAGCAGCCAAGATCCGGGACTCTTGAACACTGAAGCTTTCTTT.

The V call is TRBV18, the J call TRBJ1-1, with 9 nucleotides matching TRBD1. Germline CDR1 is KGHSH and CDR2 is LQKENI. With 3 bases clipped from V and 0 bases from J, the junction kept 8 bases outside the gene matches. This CDR3 is built from 17 residues. CDR3: CASSPSGQGQLNTEAFF. The CDR3 DNA is TGTGCCAGCTCACCTTCCGGACAGGGGCAGCTGAACACTGAAGCTTTCTTT.

In its sample, this clone was seen a few times. The chain uses TRBV27 and TRBJ1-2; no definite D call. The CDR3 spans 14 residues. Germline values: CDR1 MNHEY, CDR2 SMNVEV (reference sequence). Trimming removed 2 bases from V and 4 bases from J, with 11 bases in between. This CDR3 reads CASSLTPRTYGYTF. The CDR3, as DNA: TGTGCCAGCAGTTTAACCCCCCGCACCTATGGCTACACCTTC.

This clone came up a few times. This sequence joins TRBV6-1 and TRBJ1-5, with D possibly TRBD1 on 6 matching bases. Germline values: CDR1 MNHNS, CDR2 SASEGT. V was clipped by 2 bases and J by 0 bases, with 17 bases between them. The CDR3 totals 18 residues. The CDR3 DNA reads as TGTGCCAGCAGTGAAATTGGCGAAAGGGGGTATAGCAATCAGCCCCAGCATTTT. It codes for CASSEIGERGYSNQPQHF.

This chain uses TRBV7-9 with TRBJ2-2; no clear D gene. V lost 1 base to trimming and J lost 3 bases, with 9 bases between them. The CDR3 extends over 15 amino acids. CDR1 is SEHNR, CDR2 FQNEAQ, per germline (reference sequence). DNA for the CDR3: TGTGCCAGCAGCTTAGGGCGTGGGGACACCGGGGAGCTGTTTTTT. As protein: CASSLGRGDTGELFF.

The gene calls are TRBV15 and TRBJ1-6, with a possible D match to TRBD1 (5 bases). Germline lookup yields CDR1 LNHNV and CDR2 YYDKDF (reference sequence). V was cut by 0 bases and J by 7 bases, with 13 bases left in between. The CDR3 has 16 residues. In DNA form, the CDR3 reads TGTGCCACCAGCAGAGATTCCGGGACGGGGAATTCACCCCTCCACTTT. Its protein is CATSRDSGTGNSPLHF.

This clone was seen repeatedly, ten times or more. The chain recombines TRBV27 with TRBJ2-1, with D uncertain. V lost 6 bases, J lost 8 bases, and 8 bases lay in between. Germline-derived CDR1 and CDR2 are MNHEY and SMNVEV (reference sequence). This CDR3 is built from 11 residues. The DNA of the CDR3 is TGTGCCAGCAGATCTGACCATGAGCAGTTCTTC. Amino acid sequence: CASRSDHEQFF.

The V call is TRBV27, the J call TRBJ1-1; perhaps TRBD1 as D (6 bases). V was pared by 1 base and J by 5 bases, with 14 bases between. This CDR3 is 15 amino acids long. The V gene's germline CDR1 is MNHEY and CDR2 SMNVEV (reference sequence). The CDR3 DNA sequence: TGTGCCAGCAGTTTATGGGTGGGGGCCGATACTGAAGCTTTCTTT. It is translated as CASSLWVGADTEAFF.

This clone turned up a few times. The chain uses TRBV7-2 and TRBJ2-1; 8 bases are shared with TRBD2. The germline CDR1 and CDR2 sequences are SGHTA and FQGNSA. Trimming took 1 base from V and 0 from J; bases not matched to a gene: 5. The CDR3 is 17 amino acids. CDR3 coding DNA: TGTGCCAGCAGCTTAGTAGTGAGCGGGAGCTCCTACAATGAGCAGTTCTTC. Translating it yields CASSLVVSGSSYNEQFF.

The chain recombines TRBV19 with TRBJ1-1, with 10 bases aligning to TRBD1. Germline loops: CDR1 LNHDA, CDR2 SQIVND (reference sequence). V was clipped by 4 bases and J by 4 bases; unmatched bases: 0. The CDR3 loop spans 13 amino acids. CDR3 region: CASSRTGGTEAFF. The CDR3 region has the DNA TGTGCCAGTAGTAGGACAGGGGGCACTGAAGCTTTCTTT.

The CDR3 region has the DNA TGCGCCAGCAGCCCACCCAAAACTAGCGGGACGAACGAGCAGTACTTC. Amino acid sequence: CASSPPKTSGTNEQYF. The J gene is TRBJ2-7, the V gene TRBV5-1, with 10 positions matching TRBD2. CDR1 SGHRS and CDR2 YFSETQ come from the germline V gene. V dropped 4 bases and J dropped 5; count of bases not matched to a gene: 12. This CDR3 region has 16 residues.

The V gene is TRBV19, the J gene TRBJ2-7, with TRBD1 matching 10 bases. CDR1 is LNHDA, CDR2 SQIVND, per germline (reference sequence). This CDR3 region has 15 residues. V dropped 7 bases and J dropped 0; count of bases not matched to a gene: 6. The CDR3 is CASTQGQGSSYEQYF. The CDR3 coding sequence is TGTGCCAGTACCCAGGGACAGGGGAGCTCCTACGAGCAGTACTTC.

This clone occurred once. The chain recombines TRBV5-6 with TRBJ2-7; TRBD2 agrees at 8 bases. There are 15 residues in the CDR3. Per germline, CDR1 SGHDT and CDR2 YYEEEE. Trimming cost V 0 bases and J 6 bases; bases outside gene matches: 8. The CDR3 DNA reads TGTGCCAGCAGCTTGGGGGCGGCGGGAGGTCTCGAGCAGTACTTC. Protein sequence: CASSLGAAGGLEQYF.

The rearrangement uses TRBV7-9 and TRBJ2-7; a weak D match, TRBD1 (6 bases). V shed 6 bases and J shed 5 bases, with 20 bases lying between them. Germline CDR1 is SEHNR and CDR2 is FQNEAQ (reference sequence). This CDR3 has 15 residues. This chain's CDR3 is CASRAGDPGDNEQYF. CDR3 sequence (DNA): TGTGCCAGCAGAGCAGGGGACCCCGGGGACAACGAGCAGTACTTC.

This clone was observed once. This chain joins TRBV7-8 and TRBJ2-3, with D perhaps matching TRBD1 or TRBD2 (6 bases each). Trimming took 3 bases from V and 0 from J, leaving 22 bases between them. The V gene's germline CDR1 is SGHVS and CDR2 FQNEAQ. The CDR3 sequence is 19 residues long. The CDR3 region is CASSFRGRTPSFSTDTQYF. The CDR3 DNA is TGTGCCAGCAGCTTTCGGGGGCGCACCCCCTCGTTTAGCACAGATACGCAGTATTTT.

This clone has just a few counts. The rearrangement joins TRBV21-1 to TRBJ2-2; the listed D gene, TRBD1, was not tested against the DNA. TRBV21-1 is noted as a pseudogene. The CDR3 runs to 22 residues. The CDR3, as DNA: TGTGCCAGCACCTATGACCAACGCCAGGGTCCCCAGGGCTGTGCGAACACCGGGGAGCTGTTTTTT. Its protein product is CASTYDQRQGPQGCANTGELFF.

The CDR3 region has the DNA TGTGCCAGCTCACCAATAAAGGCCCCCCGGGGGGAGCTGTTTTTT. This gives the protein CASSPIKAPRGELFF. The chain combines TRBV18 with TRBJ2-2; D remains unclear. This CDR3 comprises 15 residues. Germline values: CDR1 KGHSH, CDR2 LQKENI. The V and J ends lost 2 bases and 8 bases respectively, with 15 bases between them.

This clone was observed a handful of times. The chain is built from TRBV7-2 and TRBJ1-5; D gene ambiguous. Per germline, CDR1 SGHTA and CDR2 FQGNSA. The V gene lost 5 bases and the J gene lost 5 bases, with 10 bases spanning the gap. This CDR3 comprises 13 residues. The CDR3 DNA reads TGTGCCAGCAGCCGTCAGGAATATCAGCCCCAGCATTTT. Its translation: CASSRQEYQPQHF.

Worth noting for this clone: A much larger clone lies one base from this, so it may be a read error. Other DNA sequences in this sample translate to the same CDR3. The chain employs TRBV15 and TRBJ2-6; a weak D match, TRBD2 (5 bases). The CDR3 has 16 residues. Trimming cost V 0 bases and J 0 bases, with 6 bases left between them. The germline V gene encodes CDR1 LNHNV and CDR2 YYDKDF (reference sequence). The CDR3 DNA reads as TGTGCCACCAGCAGAGATGCGGGCTCTGGGGCCAACGTCCTGACTTTC. Its translation is CATSRDAGSGANVLTF.

This clone was counted only a few times. This chain uses TRBV5-1 with TRBJ2-3, with TRBD2 identical over 9 bases. The CDR3 is made up of 18 amino acids. With V trimmed by 0 bases and J by 0 bases, 8 bases remained unmatched. Per germline, CDR1 SGHRS and CDR2 YFSETQ. CDR3 loop: CASSLEPAGGLSTDTQYF. Written as DNA, the CDR3 is TGCGCCAGCAGCTTGGAACCGGCGGGAGGGTTAAGCACAGATACGCAGTATTTT.

This clone was found many times. In nucleotides, the CDR3 is TGTGCCAGCAGTTCCGGCGGCGGGTCGATCGGTGAGCAGTTCTTC. This translates into CASSSGGGSIGEQFF. The rearrangement links TRBV6-5 to TRBJ2-1; the D gene is possibly TRBD2 (5 bases). This CDR3 comprises 15 residues. Trimming took off 4 bases at V and 9 bases at J, with 19 bases between the two ends. CDR1 and CDR2 (germline): MNHEY, SVGAGI.

The rearrangement links TRBV7-6 to TRBJ2-1, with no clear D. CDR1 is SGHVS and CDR2 is FNYEAQ in the germline V gene. This CDR3 has 11 amino acids. Trimming cost V 5 bases and J 10 bases, with 9 bases left between them. CDR3 DNA: TGTGCCAGCAGCAGTTACATCGAGCAGTTCTTC. This gives the protein CASSSYIEQFF.

V gene TRBV29-1 combines with J gene TRBJ2-7; D gene uncertain. The germline gives CDR1 SQVTM, CDR2 ANQGSEA. Trimming pared 0 bases from V and 3 bases from J, leaving 9 bases between. The CDR3 runs to 13 residues. The CDR3 loop reads CSVEDGRHYEQYF. DNA of the CDR3: TGCAGCGTTGAAGATGGACGGCACTACGAGCAGTACTTC.